The rows below give T cell receptor beta chains drawn from one sample of a study of T-cell memory formation after mild COVID-19. Using its own MiXCR run on the 5' RACE reads, TCRdb lists one record per CDR3 protein. The sample holds 560,000 or so distinct CDR3 sequences; approximately 15% are singletons and the top ten take approximately 8.1%. The sequenced sample consisted of PBMCs or a T cell subset sorted from them (not recorded which). Receptor source: an adult woman who had mild COVID-19 (a few samples of this study predate the infection). Cell type and time point are not known. Both conserved end residues are part of each CDR3. D genes are given only for firm matches. Size values are once, few and many counts, or a class for expanded clones, and some rows have none.

clone size,CDR3 length,J gene,V gene,D gene,CDR3 protein,CDR3 DNA
few,19,TRBJ2-1,TRBV7-9,TRBD2,CASSLDQRGVLGSYNEQFF,TGTGCCAGCAGCTTAGACCAGCGGGGGGTCTTAGGCTCCTACAATGAGCAGTTCTTC
few,13,TRBJ2-7,TRBV5-6,NA,CASSLGQGSEQYF,TGTGCCAGCAGCTTGGGGCAGGGGAGCGAGCAGTACTTC
many,14,TRBJ2-7,TRBV5-1,TRBD1,CASRGQGNSYEQYF,TGCGCCAGCAGAGGACAGGGGAATTCCTACGAGCAGTACTTC
NA,14,TRBJ2-5,TRBV7-3,NA,CASSPHAGQETQYF,TGTGCCAGCAGCCCTCATGCGGGACAAGAGACCCAGTACTTC
NA,14,TRBJ2-7,TRBV7-8,NA,CASSLSQGYYEQYF,TGTGCCAGCAGCTTATCCCAGGGATACTACGAGCAGTACTTC
NA,14,TRBJ1-1,TRBV12-3/TRBV12-4,NA,CASTQSGRNTEAFF,TGTGCCAGCACCCAATCCGGGCGAAACACTGAAGCTTTCTTT
few,15,TRBJ2-5,TRBV14,NA,CASSQEWGGWETQYF,TGTGCCAGCAGCCAAGAATGGGGAGGATGGGAGACCCAGTACTTC
NA,14,TRBJ2-1,TRBV7-9,NA,CASSLDGPTDEQFF,TGTGCCAGCAGCTTAGACGGCCCCACCGATGAGCAGTTCTTC
NA,15,TRBJ2-1,TRBV11-2,NA,CASSSEGGFGDEQFF,TGTGCCAGCAGCTCAGAGGGGGGTTTCGGCGATGAGCAGTTCTTC
NA,13,TRBJ1-2,TRBV12-3/TRBV12-4,NA,CASSFYGAGGYTF,TGTGCCAGCAGTTTTTACGGCGCGGGCGGCTACACCTTC
few,15,TRBJ1-4,TRBV12-3/TRBV12-4,TRBD1,CASSSPRDRGKLLFF,TGTGCCAGCAGTTCCCCTCGGGACAGGGGGAAATTACTGTTTTTT
NA,15,TRBJ1-5,TRBV4-2,TRBD1,CASSPGDSVNQPQHF,TGTGCCAGCAGCCCTGGGGACAGCGTCAATCAGCCCCAGCATTTT
NA,16,TRBJ2-4,TRBV6-2/TRBV6-3,NA,CASGGVDTLAKNIQYF,TGTGCCAGCGGCGGAGTTGATACTCTAGCCAAAAACATTCAGTACTTC
many,13,TRBJ2-3,TRBV3-1,NA,CASSQSGINTQYF,TGTGCCAGCAGCCAATCGGGGATTAATACGCAGTATTTT